Below, 16 T cell receptor beta chains from the same sample are listed, as sequenced in a study of control samples from healthy donors and cancer patients. Only in-frame clones appear in the TCRdb table, and some are missing; sequencing was by immunoSEQ multiplex PCR. In the table there are about 100,000 clones, roughly 84% of which are singletons. The sequenced material came from blood. Every receptor here comes from a woman in her forties or fifties in good health.

The chain uses TRBV6-6 and TRBJ1-2; D unclear. Trimming stripped 6 bases from V and 1 base from J, with 18 bases between. This CDR3 has 16 amino acids. Germline V gene data show CDR1 as MNHNY and CDR2 as SVGAGI (reference sequence). Here the CDR3 reads CASSQARSPSNYGYTF. The CDR3 DNA follows: TGTGCCAGCAGCCAAGCAAGGAGCCCAAGTAACTATGGCTACACCTTC.

This rearrangement joins TRBV9 to TRBJ1-2, with D perhaps matching TRBD1 (5 bases). Per germline, CDR1 SGDLS and CDR2 YYNGEE. The CDR3 loop spans 15 amino acids. V lost 4 bases and J lost 4, with 17 bases in between. The CDR3 sequence is CASSYPGMGGYGYTF. CDR3 coding DNA: TGTGCCAGCAGCTATCCAGGGATGGGGGGCTATGGCTACACCTTC. Looking up the rest from reference TRBV9 and TRBJ1-2 gives the full variable domain: DSGVTQTPKHLITATGQRVTLRCSPRSGDLSVYWYQQSLDQGLQFLIQYYNGEERAKGNILERFSAQQFPDLHSELNLSSLELGDSALYFCASSYPGMGGYGYTFGSGTRLTVV.

The J gene is TRBJ2-2, the V gene TRBV5-1; D gene unclear. Germline loops: CDR1 SGHRS, CDR2 YFSETQ. Trimming shortened V by 5 bases and J by 5 bases, and 7 bases separated the two germline ends. The CDR3 has 12 residues. CDR3 nucleotide sequence: TGCGCCAGCAGTTTCGAAACCGGGGAGCTGTTTTTT. Translating gives CASSFETGELFF.

The chain uses TRBV4-3 and TRBJ2-7, with D maybe TRBD2 (6 bases). The length of the CDR3 is 22 residues. Germline V gene data show CDR1 as LGHNA and CDR2 as YSLEER. V dropped 0 bases and J dropped 7 bases, with 37 bases sitting between them. CDR3 coding DNA: TGCGCCAGCAGCCAAGAATGTTGGAGGCCTCGGGGGAGCGTCCTAACAGGAGGGGAGCAGTACGTC. Residues: CASSQECWRPRGSVLTGGEQYV.

The chain combines TRBV4-3 with TRBJ2-1, with D unresolved. V shed 0 bases and J shed 6 bases, with 12 bases lying between them. The germline V gene has CDR1 LGHNA and CDR2 YSLEER. The CDR3 sequence is 15 residues long. CDR3 protein: CASSQELRSTNEQFF. CDR3 DNA: TGCGCCAGCAGCCAAGAGCTTCGGAGCACCAATGAGCAGTTCTTC.

This rearrangement joins TRBV7-2 to TRBJ1-6; D is uncertain. CDR1 SGHTA and CDR2 FQGNSA come from the germline V gene. V lost 3 bases and J 3 bases, leaving 6 bases between the germline ends. CDR3 length equals 14 residues. CDR3 bases: TGTGCCAGCAGCTTGAACTTCTATAATTCACCCCTCCACTTT. This gives the protein CASSLNFYNSPLHF.

This chain links TRBV10-3 with TRBJ1-5; 8 positions agree with TRBD1. J lost 0 bases, V lost 5 bases, and 3 bases had no gene match. The CDR3 consists of 15 residues. Germline V gene lookup returns CDR1 ENHRY and CDR2 SYGVKD. The CDR3 protein is CAISQGAISNQPQHF. The CDR3 DNA sequence: TGTGCCATCAGTCAGGGGGCGATTAGCAATCAGCCCCAGCATTTT.

In this sample, this clone turned up once. The chain couples TRBV7-9 to TRBJ2-1; D gene ambiguous. Germline CDR1 and CDR2: SEHNR and FQNEAQ (reference sequence). V was pared by 1 base and J by 2 bases, with 9 bases between. The CDR3 is made up of 15 amino acids. The CDR3 sequence is CASSLDPITYNEQFF. CDR3 DNA sequence: TGTGCCAGCAGCTTAGATCCCATTACCTACAATGAGCAGTTCTTC. The full variable domain, in which reference TRBV7-9 and TRBJ2-1 provide the parts outside the CDR3, is DTGVSQNPRHKITKRGQNVTFRCDPISEHNRLYWYRQTLGQGPEFLTYFQNEAQLEKSRLLSDRFSAERPKGSFSTLEIQRTEQGDSAMYLCASSLDPITYNEQFFGPGTRLTVL.

The rearrangement joins TRBV6-5 to TRBJ1-1, with 7 positions matching TRBD1. The V segment lost 5 bases and the J segment 4 bases; nucleotides outside the gene matches: 10. Looked up from germline, CDR1 is MNHEY and CDR2 is SVGAGI. The CDR3 has 15 amino acids. The CDR3: CASSPGQLSSTEAFF. In DNA form, the CDR3 reads TGTGCCAGCAGTCCGGGACAGTTAAGTAGCACTGAAGCTTTCTTT.

CDR3 region: CASSARQGAGEKLFF. The CDR3 DNA reads TGTGCCAGCAGCGCGAGACAGGGGGCCGGAGAAAAACTGTTTTTT. V is TRBV7-9 and J is TRBJ1-4, with 10 bases matching TRBD1. The V segment lost 5 bases and the J segment 8 bases; nucleotides outside the gene matches: 8. This CDR3 comprises 15 residues. Germline loops: CDR1 SEHNR, CDR2 FQNEAQ (reference sequence).

The rearrangement joins TRBV24-1 to TRBJ2-7; D gene unclear. The CDR3 has 16 residues. Trimming removed 4 bases from V and 6 bases from J, with 21 bases in between. Per germline, CDR1 KGHDR and CDR2 SFDVKD. The CDR3 region is CATSDSGRPKVGEQYF. The CDR3 DNA reads TGTGCCACCAGTGACTCCGGTCGACCGAAGGTGGGCGAGCAGTACTTC.

Details on this clone: The junction and the germline gene differ at one end; a read error may be behind it. The V and J genes are TRBV14 and TRBJ2-3, with D possibly TRBD1 on 6 matching bases. Germline values: CDR1 SGHDN, CDR2 FVKESK. This CDR3 region has 16 residues. The CDR3: CASSQVRTARTDTQYF. For the CDR3, the DNA is TGTGCCAGCAGCCAGGTCAGGACAGCCCGCACGGATACGCAGTATTTT.

CDR3 coding DNA: TGCAGCGTTGGGGGGGGGCAGTACGGCAATCAGCCCCAGCATTTT. Its protein product is CSVGGGQYGNQPQHF. The V gene is TRBV29-1, the J gene TRBJ1-5; D perhaps matches TRBD1 (6 bases). The CDR3 is made up of 15 amino acids. Trimming took 4 bases from V and 2 from J, leaving 15 bases between them. Per germline, CDR1 SQVTM and CDR2 ANQGSEA.

V is TRBV27 and J is TRBJ2-5; 7 bases agree with TRBD1. The CDR3 length is 13 residues. Trimming took 5 bases from V and 4 from J; bases not matched to a gene: 4. Germline assignment: CDR1 MNHEY and CDR2 SMNVEV (reference sequence). CDR3 bases: TGTGCCAGCAGTCCAAGGGGGCGAGAGACCCAGTACTTC. Its protein product is CASSPRGRETQYF.

This clone was picked up one time. The rearrangement joins TRBV5-1 to TRBJ1-6, with TRBD1 as a possible D gene (6 bases). CDR1 and CDR2 (germline): SGHRS, YFSETQ. V was pared by 6 bases and J by 1 base, with 26 bases between. The CDR3 runs 20 residues. The CDR3 nucleotides read TGCGCCAGCAAGGGGGAACATGGTGGAGGGAGTGGTTCCTATAATTCACCCCTCCACTTT. Its translation: CASKGEHGGGSGSYNSPLHF.

V is TRBV19 and J is TRBJ2-1; tentative D call: TRBD1 (5 bases). Germline V gene data show CDR1 as LNHDA and CDR2 as SQIVND (reference sequence). CDR3 length equals 13 residues. Trimming took 6 bases from V and 12 from J, leaving 18 bases between them. CDR3 loop: CASRPSGFRGQFF. CDR3 DNA: TGTGCCAGTAGACCTTCAGGGTTCAGAGGGCAGTTCTTC.